A selection of T cell receptor beta chains follows, all from one sample in a study of Ad26.COV2.S vaccination and SARS-CoV-2 variants. TCRdb keeps only in-frame clones here, not all; method: immunoSEQ multiplex PCR. Here the sample spans 400,000 to 500,000 clones, 89% being singletons. Sample: peripheral blood, taken in a trial of Ad26.COV2.S vaccine versus placebo. The source of these receptors is a person aged 18-65 years who received the Ad26.COV2.S COVID-19 vaccine or a placebo. The CDR3 runs from the conserved cysteine through the conserved F or W. Fields, in order: D gene, clone size, J gene, V gene, CDR3 protein, CDR3 DNA. D genes are given only for firm matches. Size is stated for part of the rows, as once, few or many counts, or as a class when the clone is expanded.

TRBD1	.	TRBJ2-5	TRBV5-1	CASSATQGMETQYF	TGCGCCAGCAGCGCGACACAGGGGATGGAGACCCAGTACTTC
TRBD2	.	TRBJ2-5	TRBV29-1	CSIVPTSGRSGETQYF	TGCAGCATCGTGCCGACTAGCGGGAGATCGGGTGAGACCCAGTACTTC
TRBD2	.	TRBJ2-7	TRBV4-3	CASIPGLAGASYEQYF	TGCGCCAGCATCCCAGGACTAGCGGGGGCCTCCTACGAGCAGTACTTC
.	.	TRBJ1-1	TRBV18	CASSPGQQTEAFF	TGTGCCAGCTCACCTGGACAGCAAACAGAAGCTTTCTTT
.	.	TRBJ1-2	TRBV6-6	CASSYPLEGYGYTF	TGTGCCAGCAGTTACCCCCTGGAGGGCTATGGCTACACCTTC
TRBD1	.	TRBJ1-6	TRBV14	CASSRLDRGSHNSPLHF	TGTGCCAGCAGCCGCCTCGACAGGGGAAGTCATAATTCACCCCTCCACTTT
TRBD2	.	TRBJ2-3	TRBV18	CASSPIRLAGGVTDTQYF	TGTGCCAGCTCACCAATAAGACTAGCGGGAGGAGTCACAGATACGCAGTATTTT
.	once	TRBJ2-2	TRBV7-3	CASSFTGTGELFF	TGTGCCAGCAGCTTTACGGGGACCGGGGAGCTGTTTTTT
TRBD1	.	TRBJ2-1	TRBV18	CACNPGTGANEQFF	TGTGCCTGCAACCCCGGGACAGGGGCCAATGAGCAGTTCTTC
TRBD2	.	TRBJ2-1	TRBV24-1	CATSDFSGRASNEQFF	TGTGCCACCAGTGATTTTAGCGGGAGGGCCTCCAATGAGCAGTTCTTC
.	once	TRBJ2-5	TRBV7-2	CASSLSISQETQYF	TGTGCCAGCAGCTTATCGATCTCTCAAGAGACCCAGTACTTC
TRBD2	.	TRBJ2-1	TRBV19	CASIGGLAGPNSYNEQFF	TGTGCCAGTATAGGAGGACTAGCGGGCCCCAACTCCTACAATGAGCAGTTCTTC
TRBD1	.	TRBJ1-2	TRBV9	CATSPRDREAYGYGYTF	TGTGCCACAAGCCCTAGGGACAGGGAGGCCTATGGATATGGCTACACCTTC
TRBD1	.	TRBJ1-2	TRBV4-2	CASSQDAQGALGYTF	TGTGCCAGCAGCCAAGATGCGCAGGGGGCGCTTGGCTACACCTTC
.	.	TRBJ1-3	TRBV6-5	CASSYRRESGNTIYF	TGTGCCAGCAGTTACAGACGGGAATCTGGAAACACCATATATTTT
TRBD1	.	TRBJ2-1	TRBV5-1	CASSLPQGGLTGEQFF	TGCGCCAGCAGCCTCCCACAGGGGGGCCTTACTGGGGAGCAGTTCTTC
.	.	TRBJ2-4	TRBV15	CATSRVTRENIQYF	TGTGCCACCAGCAGAGTTACTAGGGAGAACATTCAGTACTTC
.	.	TRBJ2-1	TRBV6-5	CASSYSVDEQFF	TGTGCCAGCAGTTATTCCGTGGATGAGCAGTTCTTC
TRBD2	.	TRBJ2-2	TRBV7-2	CASSSRGVNTGELFF	TGTGCCAGCAGCTCACGGGGGGTAAACACCGGGGAGCTGTTTTTT